Each of the 23 T cell receptor beta chains below was sequenced from the same sample in a study of lymphopenia after photon versus proton radiotherapy (dated by TCRdb to the late 2010s). The receptor library was made with the immunoSEQ multiplex PCR assay. TCRdb mirrors the immuneACCESS table, restricted to in-frame sequences. Some clones are absent from its copies; in checked studies, under half trace to an unresolved V gene, and the reason for the others is unknown. Counted in this sample were roughly 65,000 clones; approximately 91% of them appeared once. The top ten constitute approximately 2.9% of the sample. The starting material was peripheral blood, obtained from a patient treated with photon-based radiotherapy. The receptor source for this set is a woman in her sixties or seventies with pancreatic cancer.

CDR3 protein: CASSQEKSVGVSQETQYF. The CDR3 DNA reads TGTGCCAGCAGCCAAGAAAAATCGGTGGGAGTCTCCCAAGAGACCCAGTACTTC. The chain links TRBV4-2 to TRBJ2-5; D possibly corresponds to TRBD2 (5 bases). The germline gives CDR1 LGHNA, CDR2 YNFKEQ. V gave up 0 bases and J gave up 1 base, with 18 bases separating them. CDR3 length: 18 amino acids.

The V gene is TRBV28, the J gene TRBJ2-3; the match to TRBD2 covers 8 bases. The germline V gene encodes CDR1 MDHEN and CDR2 SYDVKM. The length of the CDR3 is 14 residues. V was pared by 8 bases and J by 4 bases, with 8 bases of the junction left unmatched. In DNA form, the CDR3 reads TGTGCCAGCCGGGGTGGGACTAGATCAGATACGCAGTATTTT. Encoded protein: CASRGGTRSDTQYF.

This sequence joins TRBV30 and TRBJ2-2; D possibly matches TRBD1 or TRBD2 (5 bases each). Germline V gives CDR1 GTSNPN, CDR2 SVGIG (reference sequence). This CDR3 is 13 amino acids long. V gave up 3 bases and J gave up 0 bases, with 5 bases separating them. CDR3: CAWRGANTGELFF. CDR3 DNA: TGTGCCTGGAGGGGGGCGAACACCGGGGAGCTGTTTTTT.

The chain combines TRBV28 with TRBJ2-7, with D perhaps TRBD2 (6 bases). Trimming removed 2 bases from V and 7 bases from J, with 12 bases in between. The length of the CDR3 is 13 residues. Germline values: CDR1 MDHEN, CDR2 SYDVKM. CDR3 loop: CASSLTSPGEQYF. In DNA form, the CDR3 reads TGTGCCAGCAGTTTAACTAGCCCGGGTGAGCAGTACTTC.

The chain's CDR3 is CASSLGGLGGRVNQPQHF. The CDR3 DNA reads TGTGCCAGCAGCTTAGGCGGTCTTGGGGGCAGGGTGAATCAGCCCCAGCATTTT. The chain combines TRBV7-8 with TRBJ1-5, with D perhaps matching TRBD1 (6 bases). The germline V gene has CDR1 SGHVS and CDR2 FQNEAQ. The CDR3 covers 18 residues. The germline V and J ends were trimmed by 1 base and 4 bases, with 20 bases remaining between them.

This clone has only one observation. In nucleotides, the CDR3 is TGTGCCAGCAGTCTTCGACTAGCGGGAGAGGTTGAGCAGTTCTTC. Protein: CASSLRLAGEVEQFF. The chain couples TRBV6-5 to TRBJ2-1, with 12 bases matching TRBD2. This CDR3 comprises 15 residues. The germline V gene has CDR1 MNHEY and CDR2 SVGAGI. The J segment lost 9 bases and the V segment lost 5 bases, leaving 8 bases of the junction unmatched.

This chain links TRBV4-2 with TRBJ2-3; 10 bases fit TRBD2. This CDR3 has 18 amino acids. Germline-derived CDR1 and CDR2 are LGHNA and YNFKEQ. With V trimmed by 0 bases and J by 4 bases, 10 bases remained unmatched. CDR3 coding DNA: TGTGCCAGCAGCCAAGATACAGCTAGCGGGAGCGTGTCAGATACGCAGTATTTT. Amino acids: CASSQDTASGSVSDTQYF.

This chain joins TRBV7-3 and TRBJ2-1; maybe TRBD2 (6 bases). This CDR3 is 13 amino acids long. Germline CDR1 reads SGHTA; CDR2 reads FQGTGA. Deletions cut 5 bases from V and 7 bases from J, with 12 bases between. CDR3 amino acids: CASSLYGRNEQFF. DNA of the CDR3: TGTGCCAGCAGCCTATATGGGAGGAATGAGCAGTTCTTC.

This chain links TRBV30 with TRBJ2-7, with D perhaps being TRBD1 or TRBD2 (6 bases each). With 2 bases removed from V and 6 bases from J, the gap between germline ends came to 8 bases. The CDR3 length is 11 residues. Germline values: CDR1 GTSNPN, CDR2 SVGIG (reference sequence). For the CDR3, the DNA is TGTGCCTGGAGTTGGGGGGCCGAGCAGTACTTC. Protein: CAWSWGAEQYF.

This clone was found once. V usage is TRBV10-3 and J usage is TRBJ1-1, with 7 bases fitting TRBD1. This CDR3 spans 13 amino acids. Germline values: CDR1 ENHRY, CDR2 SYGVKD. The junction had 3 bases not matched to a gene; V was cut back by 7 bases and J by 1 base. For the CDR3, the DNA is TGTGCCATCAAGGGACAGCCGAACACTGAAGCTTTCTTT. Its protein is CAIKGQPNTEAFF.

The chain has TRBV19 and TRBJ2-5; TRBD1 aligns across 12 bases. The ends lost 5 bases at V and 4 bases at J; junction bases unmatched: 5. CDR3 length: 15 residues. The germline V gene encodes CDR1 LNHDA and CDR2 SQIVND (reference sequence). The CDR3 region is CASSSGQGAGETQYF. The CDR3 coding sequence is TGTGCCAGTAGTTCGGGACAGGGGGCGGGAGAGACCCAGTACTTC.

The chain links TRBV11-1 to TRBJ2-1; 10 nucleotides align to TRBD1. Germline loops: CDR1 SGHAT, CDR2 FQDESV (reference sequence). The CDR3 has 17 amino acids. Losses at the gene ends were 7 bases for V and 4 bases for J; bases not matched to a gene: 13. CDR3 amino acids: CASNLGSGQGVYNEQFF. The DNA of the CDR3 is TGTGCCAGCAATCTGGGTAGCGGACAGGGGGTGTACAATGAGCAGTTCTTC.

The chain combines TRBV19 with TRBJ2-3, with D unclear. CDR1 is LNHDA and CDR2 is SQIVND in the germline V gene (reference sequence). V shed 7 bases and J shed 1 base, with 15 bases lying between them. The CDR3 sequence is 15 residues long. CDR3 DNA sequence: TGTGCCAGTACCACTACTACAGCCGGCACAGATACGCAGTATTTT. It encodes CASTTTTAGTDTQYF.

The rearrangement joins TRBV6-7 to TRBJ2-1; TRBD2 aligns across 8 bases. Being an ORF, TRBV6-7 has a function that is uncertain. J gave up 6 bases and V 2 bases, and 3 bases lay outside the gene matches. CDR3 size: 14 residues. The CDR3 spells CASSYGLAGNEQFF. The CDR3 coding sequence is TGTGCCAGCAGTTACGGACTAGCAGGCAATGAGCAGTTCTTC.

The CDR3, as DNA: TGTGCCAGTAGAGGAGGGGTTCACGGTACGCAGTATTTT. Encoded protein: CASRGGVHGTQYF. The V call is TRBV19, the J call TRBJ2-3; tentatively, D is TRBD2 (6 bases). Deletions cut 6 bases from V and 8 bases from J, with 15 bases between. CDR3 length: 13 amino acids. Germline CDR1 is LNHDA and CDR2 is SQIVND (reference sequence).

This clone was observed a single time. The chain has TRBV4-3 and TRBJ2-7; tentatively, D is TRBD1 (5 bases). The ends were cut back, 1 base at V and 1 base at J, with 11 bases in the middle. The CDR3 sequence is 15 residues long. CDR1 LGHNA and CDR2 YSLEER come from the germline V gene. The CDR3, as DNA: TGCGCCAGCAGCCAAGGGTATCCAGGGTCCTACGAGCAGTACTTC. It is translated as CASSQGYPGSYEQYF.

V usage is TRBV5-1 and J usage is TRBJ2-1; no clear D gene. Trimming removed 4 bases at V and 4 bases at J, with 9 bases between. This CDR3 contains 13 residues. Germline V CDR1 and CDR2: SGHRS, YFSETQ. The CDR3 nucleotides read TGCGCCAGCAGCCTGGGCGGATACAATGAGCAGTTCTTC. Its protein is CASSLGGYNEQFF.

The chain combines TRBV28 with TRBJ1-4; 9 bases line up with TRBD1. V lost 5 bases and J lost 8; bases outside the gene matches: 6. The CDR3 runs 14 residues. Germline loops: CDR1 MDHEN, CDR2 SYDVKM. In DNA, the CDR3 is TGTGCCAGCAGTGTGACAGGGGGGTGGGAAAAACTGTTTTTT. This gives the protein CASSVTGGWEKLFF.

This chain joins TRBV5-1 and TRBJ2-7, with TRBD1 matching 9 bases. Germline V CDR1 and CDR2: SGHRS, YFSETQ. V lost 4 bases and J lost 4; bases outside the gene matches: 6. The CDR3 has 14 amino acids. The CDR3 here is CASSRTGGGYEQYF. The CDR3 DNA sequence: TGCGCCAGCAGCCGAACAGGGGGCGGTTACGAGCAGTACTTC.

The chain joins TRBV6-5 to TRBJ1-2, with TRBD1 identical over 7 bases. This CDR3 is 16 amino acids long. The trim removed 0 bases at V and 4 bases at J, leaving 8 bases unmatched. The germline V gene has CDR1 MNHEY and CDR2 SVGAGI. CDR3 amino acids: CASSYSSQGGVYGYTF. The CDR3 region has the DNA TGTGCCAGCAGTTACTCGAGCCAGGGGGGAGTCTATGGCTACACCTTC.

This sequence joins TRBV5-8 and TRBJ1-5; TRBD1 might be the D (5 bases). The CDR3 is 13 amino acids. Germline assignment: CDR1 SGHTS and CDR2 YDEGEE. The V gene lost 2 bases and the J gene lost 7 bases, with 10 bases spanning the gap. CDR3 bases: TGTGCCAGCAGCTTTAGGGGAGGGCAGCCCCAGCATTTT. Translation gives CASSFRGGQPQHF.

The chain couples TRBV5-1 to TRBJ2-3, with 9 bases that match TRBD2. Trimming took 0 bases from V and 4 from J; bases not matched to a gene: 6. Germline V CDR1 and CDR2: SGHRS, YFSETQ. The CDR3 loop spans 16 amino acids. DNA for the CDR3: TGCGCCAGCAGCTTGGAATTGCGGGAGGGATCAGATACGCAGTATTTT. Translating gives CASSLELREGSDTQYF.

The chain carries TRBV11-1 and TRBJ2-1; no clear D. The CDR3 is 13 amino acids. The germline V and J ends were trimmed by 2 bases and 5 bases, with 7 bases remaining between them. Germline lookup yields CDR1 SGHAT and CDR2 FQDESV (reference sequence). The CDR3 nucleotides read TGTGCCAGCAGCTTATTTAAGAACAATGAGCAGTTCTTC. Encoded protein: CASSLFKNNEQFF.